The 10 T cell receptor beta chains reported below all come from one sample, sequenced in a study of cytomegalovirus exposure and HLA in healthy donors. The PCR ran on 60 Vbeta and 13 Jbeta primers. TCRdb keeps only in-frame clones here, not all; method: immunoSEQ multiplex PCR. The repertoire has roughly 190,000 clones, 75% to 80% of them found once; the top ten carry roughly 2%. The specimen sequenced was PBMCs. The source is a woman in her thirties in good health and CMV-seropositive.

This rearrangement joins TRBV28 to TRBJ2-3; D uncertain. Trimming removed 8 bases from V and 1 base from J, with 7 bases in between. In germline, CDR1 is MDHEN, CDR2 SYDVKM. This CDR3 contains 12 residues. The CDR3 sequence: CASHPGTDTQYF. The CDR3 coding sequence is TGTGCCAGCCACCCAGGCACAGATACGCAGTATTTT. The complete variable domain, with remaining parts taken from reference TRBV28 and TRBJ2-3, reads DVKVTQSSRYLVKRTGEKVFLECVQDMDHENMFWYRQDPGLGLRLIYFSYDVKMKEKGDIPEGYSVSREKKERFSLILESASTNQTSMYLCASHPGTDTQYFGPGTRLTVL.

The chain recombines TRBV19 with TRBJ2-1; weak D call: TRBD2 (5 bases). Germline values: CDR1 LNHDA, CDR2 SQIVND (reference sequence). This CDR3 has 16 amino acids. Between the trimmed V and J ends, which lost 3 bases and 4 bases, there was a span of 16 bases. The CDR3 reads CASSIRGFAPYNEQFF. The CDR3 nucleotides are TGTGCCAGTAGTATCCGAGGGTTCGCACCGTACAATGAGCAGTTCTTC.

The chain has TRBV30 and TRBJ2-7; 10 positions match TRBD2. V was pared by 6 bases and J by 5 bases, with 10 bases of the junction left unmatched. The CDR3 has 14 amino acids. Germline CDR1 is GTSNPN and CDR2 is SVGIG (reference sequence). CDR3 DNA: TGTGCCTGCACTTTAGCGGGGGGCAGCCACGAGCAGTACTTC. Its protein is CACTLAGGSHEQYF.

V is TRBV2 and J is TRBJ2-4; 11 positions agree with TRBD2. The germline V gene encodes CDR1 SNHLY and CDR2 FYNNEI. This CDR3 is built from 18 residues. V lost 2 bases to trimming and J lost 0 bases; unmatched junction nucleotides: 6. The CDR3 is CASSELAGGRLAKNIQYF. The CDR3 DNA reads TGTGCCAGCAGTGAACTAGCGGGGGGACGCCTAGCCAAAAACATTCAGTACTTC.

In its sample, this clone was seen once. The chain links TRBV7-8 to TRBJ2-7, with TRBD1 matching over 7 bases. The CDR3 has 15 amino acids. Trimming took 3 bases from V and 1 from J; bases not matched to a gene: 6. Germline V gene sequence: CDR1 SGHVS, CDR2 FQNEAQ. The CDR3: CASSFDRDPSYEQYF. CDR3 nucleotide sequence: TGTGCCAGCAGCTTTGACAGGGACCCTTCCTACGAGCAGTACTTC.

The chain combines TRBV7-3 with TRBJ2-5; D possibly corresponds to TRBD2 (6 bases). The CDR3 is made up of 16 amino acids. The V gene lost 4 bases and the J gene lost 0 bases, with 15 bases spanning the gap. Germline CDR1 SGHTA, CDR2 FQGTGA. The CDR3, as DNA: TGTGCCAGCAGCTCCGGGGTAGCGGCGTACCAAGAGACCCAGTACTTC. Protein: CASSSGVAAYQETQYF.

The table lists this clone with a few counts. J is TRBJ2-2 and V is TRBV5-1; 7 bases agree with TRBD1. V was pared by 7 bases and J by 0 bases, with 6 bases of the junction left unmatched. The CDR3 has 15 amino acids. The V gene's germline CDR1 is SGHRS and CDR2 YFSETQ. The CDR3 DNA reads as TGCGCCAGCTCAAAGGGGGCGCCGAACACCGGGGAGCTGTTTTTT. It encodes CASSKGAPNTGELFF.

The gene calls are TRBV10-3 and TRBJ1-2, with 7 bases that match TRBD1. The CDR3 has 12 amino acids. Germline lookup yields CDR1 ENHRY and CDR2 SYGVKD. The J segment lost 4 bases and the V segment lost 5 bases, leaving 1 base of the junction unmatched. CDR3 amino acids: CAISRDSYGYTF. CDR3 nucleotide sequence: TGTGCCATCAGTCGGGACAGCTATGGCTACACCTTC.

This clone came up a few times. This rearrangement joins TRBV4-3 to TRBJ2-1, with D unclear. The CDR3 is made up of 15 amino acids. In germline, CDR1 is LGHNA, CDR2 YSLEER. Trimming removed 3 bases at V and 0 bases at J, with 9 bases between. CDR3 in amino acids: CASSHKTGSYNEQFF. The CDR3 DNA reads TGCGCCAGCAGCCACAAGACTGGCTCCTACAATGAGCAGTTCTTC.

This rearrangement joins TRBV7-9 to TRBJ2-7; 9 nucleotides match TRBD1. The CDR3 has 14 residues. Germline V gene data show CDR1 as SEHNR and CDR2 as FQNEAQ (reference sequence). V was pared by 5 bases and J by 5 bases, with 7 bases of the junction left unmatched. The CDR3 reads CASSPGTGKDEQYF. CDR3 bases: TGTGCCAGCAGCCCCGGGACAGGGAAGGACGAGCAGTACTTC.